Below, 3 T cell receptor beta chains from the same sample are listed, as sequenced in a study of PD-1 blockade in classical Hodgkin lymphoma. Generated by immunoSEQ multiplex PCR, the TCRdb table keeps only in-frame clones and is missing some. The sample records 20,000 to 25,000 clones, roughly two thirds being singletons. With no exception, relapse followed autologous stem cell transplantation in all patients, and brentuximab vedotin exposure varied. The sequences come from peripheral blood mononuclear cells (PBMCs), collected at baseline. Every receptor here comes from a human donor with classical Hodgkin lymphoma.

The chain carries TRBV9 and TRBJ1-3; D not certain. Trimming removed 3 bases from V and 1 base from J, with 8 bases in between. Looked up from germline, CDR1 is SGDLS and CDR2 is YYNGEE. The CDR3 totals 14 residues. The CDR3 here is CASSALDSGNTIYF. In DNA, the CDR3 is TGTGCCAGCAGCGCGCTCGATTCTGGAAACACCATATATTTT.

The chain uses TRBV4-3 and TRBJ2-1; D gene unclear. The CDR3 has 15 residues. The V end lost 4 bases, the J end lost 6 bases, and 16 bases lay between the germline ends. The germline V gene has CDR1 LGHNA and CDR2 YSLEER. DNA for the CDR3: TGCGCCAGCAGCCTTTCCTTCTCATGGGGCAATGAGCAGTTCTTC. Translating it yields CASSLSFSWGNEQFF.

The genes are TRBV6-5 and TRBJ1-6; TRBD1 is a possible D gene (5 bases). Per the germline V gene, CDR1 is MNHEY and CDR2 is SVGAGI. There are 14 residues in the CDR3. The ends were cut back, 2 bases at V and 6 bases at J, with 8 bases in the middle. The CDR3 nucleotides read TGTGCCAGCAGTTACGGGGGGGTTAATTCACCCCTCCACTTT. Protein sequence: CASSYGGVNSPLHF.